The 28 T cell receptor beta chains given below trace back to one sample, sequenced in a study of blood T cells in healthy people across ages (dated by TCRdb to about 2015). Receptor amplification or capture employed 5' RACE. Sequencing used an Illumina HiSeq 2500. A second PCR of about 6 to 12 cycles was run with a J-beta primer mix and a sample-barcoded 5' primer. TCRdb reprocessing: public reads trimmed at Q25 with fastp, clones called with MiXCR, in-frame beta chains kept. Rows are combined by CDR3 protein, so each entry shows the most common genes and DNA. The sample table shows approximately 810,000 distinct CDR3 sequences, and 35% to 40% are seen once. The top ten constitute roughly 13% of the sample. The source material was blood. The receptors originated from a man aged 18 to 30 in good health.

Only a few counts were recorded for this clonotype. The genes are TRBV15 and TRBJ2-5; 12 bases are a match to TRBD2. The CDR3 totals 18 residues. V dropped 6 bases and J dropped 3; count of bases not matched to a gene: 14. CDR1 LNHNV and CDR2 YYDKDF come from the germline V gene (reference sequence). The CDR3 spells CATRRTSGVNLDKETQYF. In DNA form, the CDR3 reads TGTGCCACCAGAAGGACTAGCGGGGTGAACCTTGACAAAGAGACCCAGTACTTC.

In regard to this clonotype: A much larger clone lies one base from this, so it may be a read error. V is TRBV10-3 and J is TRBJ2-7; unclear D gene. The CDR3 consists of 14 residues. Germline CDR1 and CDR2: ENHRY and SYGVKD. CDR3 protein: CAISSGTSSYVQYF. The CDR3 region has the DNA TGTGCCATCAGTTCCGGAACGAGCTCCTACGTGCAGTACTTC.

This clonotype came up once. V is TRBV9 and J is TRBJ2-7; unclear D gene. The end of the DNA aligns better with TRBJ2-5, so the J call may be wrong. The germline V gene has CDR1 SGDLS and CDR2 YYNGEE. The CDR3 sequence is 13 residues long. CDR3 region: CASSVGNSETQYF. CDR3 in DNA: TGTGCCAGCAGCGTAGGAAACTCAGAGACCCAGTACTTC.

V usage is TRBV7-3 and J usage is TRBJ1-5; D call uncertain. The germline V and J ends were trimmed by 1 base and 3 bases, with 10 bases remaining between them. Per the germline V gene, CDR1 is SGHTA and CDR2 is FQGTGA. This CDR3 region has 15 residues. The CDR3: CASSLRSGYNQPQHF. Here the CDR3 DNA reads TGTGCCAGCAGCTTAAGGTCAGGTTACAATCAGCCCCAGCATTTT.

This clonotype was recorded a few times. This sequence joins TRBV4-2 and TRBJ2-7, with D perhaps TRBD2 (5 bases). The CDR3 is made up of 16 amino acids. Per germline, CDR1 LGHNA and CDR2 YNFKEQ. V gave up 0 bases and J gave up 0 bases, with 12 bases separating them. CDR3 sequence: CASSQEAAADSYEQYF. The CDR3 DNA sequence: TGTGCCAGCAGCCAAGAAGCGGCGGCAGACTCCTACGAGCAGTACTTC.

This clonotype was seen only a few times. The gene calls are TRBV6-5 and TRBJ1-1; no clear D. The V gene's germline CDR1 is MNHEY and CDR2 SVGAGI. The ends were cut back, 3 bases at V and 6 bases at J, with 5 bases in the middle. The CDR3 runs to 11 residues. Here the CDR3 DNA reads TGTGCCAGCAGTTATCTCGCTGAAGCTTTCTTT. This translates into CASSYLAEAFF.

This clonotype was picked up a small number of times. The chain recombines TRBV19 with TRBJ1-1; possibly TRBD1 for D (5 bases). V gave up 11 bases and J gave up 8 bases, with 18 bases separating them. This CDR3 is built from 12 residues. Germline-derived CDR1 and CDR2 are LNHDA and SQIVND (reference sequence). CDR3 sequence: CAAGRGRAEAFF. The CDR3 DNA follows: TGTGCCGCAGGGAGGGGACGGGCCGAAGCTTTCTTT.

A word on this clonotype: One end of the junction does not line up with germline, which may come from a read error. The V gene is TRBV18, the J gene TRBJ1-1; D call uncertain. CDR3 size: 12 residues. The germline V gene has CDR1 KGHSH and CDR2 LQKENI. The CDR3 DNA reads TGTGCCGGCTCATACGGACTGGAGGAAGCTTTCTTT. This translates into CAGSYGLEEAFF.

V and J are TRBV7-2 and TRBJ2-7; possible D gene TRBD2, 7 bases. Germline CDR1 SGHTA, CDR2 FQGNSA. V was shortened by 1 base and J by 4 bases, with 14 bases between the two germline ends. This CDR3 has 15 amino acids. CDR3 coding DNA: TGTGCCAGCAGCTTAGAAGGGGGGGTGGGATACGAGCAGTACTTC. As protein: CASSLEGGVGYEQYF.

This clonotype was seen a few times. V gene TRBV10-3 combines with J gene TRBJ1-1; no reliable D call. The germline V and J ends were trimmed by 0 bases and 0 bases, with 8 bases remaining between them. Looked up from germline, CDR1 is ENHRY and CDR2 is SYGVKD. This CDR3 has 15 amino acids. The CDR3 bases are TGTGCCATCAGTGAGTCCGGAGAGATGAACACTGAAGCTTTCTTT. As protein: CAISESGEMNTEAFF.

The chain has TRBV6-2 or TRBV6-3 and TRBJ2-1; 7 bases are a match to TRBD2. Germline V CDR1 and CDR2: MNHEY, SVGEGT. The CDR3 totals 13 residues. The V gene end was trimmed by 7 bases and the J gene end by 9 bases; junction bases not matched to a gene: 9. The CDR3 reads CASTYSTGGEQFF. In nucleotides, the CDR3 is TGTGCCAGCACCTACTCTACGGGGGGTGAGCAGTTCTTC.

This clonotype turned up a few times. The chain carries TRBV19 and TRBJ2-5, with 7 bases fitting TRBD1. CDR1 is LNHDA, CDR2 SQIVND, per germline (reference sequence). CDR3 length: 14 residues. V lost 1 base to trimming and J lost 3 bases; unmatched junction nucleotides: 2. The CDR3 loop reads CASSIGGTEETQYF. The CDR3 nucleotides read TGTGCCAGTAGTATAGGGGGGACAGAAGAGACCCAGTACTTC.

The chain has TRBV28 and TRBJ2-3; 10 positions agree with TRBD2. The CDR3 has 16 residues. V lost 8 bases, J lost 3 bases, and 11 bases stayed unmatched. Germline lookup yields CDR1 MDHEN and CDR2 SYDVKM. The CDR3 protein is CASALSKLAGTDTQYF. The CDR3 nucleotides are TGTGCCAGCGCCTTATCAAAACTAGCGGGGACAGATACGCAGTATTTT.

The chain combines TRBV7-8 with TRBJ2-7; 10 bases map to TRBD2. V lost 0 bases and J lost 7; bases outside the gene matches: 12. Germline V gives CDR1 SGHVS, CDR2 FQNEAQ. This CDR3 spans 17 amino acids. CDR3 loop: CASSLASGTSVYNEQYF. The CDR3 region has the DNA TGTGCCAGCAGCTTAGCGTCGGGGACTAGCGTCTACAATGAGCAGTACTTC.

This rearrangement joins TRBV13 to TRBJ2-3, with 12 positions matching TRBD2. Looked up from germline, CDR1 is PRHDT and CDR2 is FYEKMQ (reference sequence). The V segment lost 5 bases and the J segment 8 bases; nucleotides outside the gene matches: 8. The CDR3 extends over 15 amino acids. CDR3 DNA: TGTGCCAGCAGCACCGGGACTAGCGGGTCCACTACGCAGTATTTT. This translates into CASSTGTSGSTTQYF.

V and J are TRBV3-1 and TRBJ2-7; D gene unclear. CDR1 is LGHDT and CDR2 is YNNKEL in the germline V gene (reference sequence). The CDR3 covers 14 residues. V was shortened by 5 bases and J by 6 bases, with 17 bases between the two germline ends. Here the CDR3 reads CASSYLDAEVEQYF. As DNA, the CDR3 is TGTGCCAGCAGCTACCTGGACGCTGAAGTCGAGCAGTACTTC.

This clonotype was counted a few times. The CDR3 sequence is CASSLTGDNNSPLHF. CDR3 nucleotide sequence: TGTGCCAGCAGCTTAACCGGGGACAATAATTCACCCCTCCACTTT. The chain links TRBV7-3 to TRBJ1-6, with D tentatively TRBD1 (6 bases). V was cut by 0 bases and J by 5 bases, with 8 bases left in between. The CDR3 loop spans 15 amino acids. Per germline, CDR1 SGHTA and CDR2 FQGTGA.

The gene calls are TRBV10-3 and TRBJ1-2; 7 bases line up with TRBD1. The CDR3 has 13 residues. CDR1 and CDR2 from the germline V gene are ENHRY and SYGVKD. V lost 6 bases and J lost 4; bases outside the gene matches: 5. The CDR3 loop is CAIRMTGSYGYTF. The DNA of the CDR3 is TGTGCCATCAGGATGACAGGGTCCTATGGCTACACCTTC.

This clonotype has ten or more counts. The chain carries TRBV7-2 and TRBJ2-5; weak D call: TRBD1 (6 bases). Germline CDR1 SGHTA, CDR2 FQGNSA. The CDR3 totals 16 residues. Trimming left V 1 base short and J 3 bases short, with 15 bases between. The CDR3 sequence: CASSLVSQGRKETQYF. In DNA form, the CDR3 reads TGTGCCAGCAGCTTAGTTTCTCAGGGGCGTAAAGAGACCCAGTACTTC. Variable domain in full (rest from reference TRBV7-2 and TRBJ2-5): GAGVSQSPSNKVTEKGKDVELRCDPISGHTALYWYRQSLGQGLEFLIYFQGNSAPDKSGLPSDRFSAERTGGSVSTLTIQRTQQEDSAVYLCASSLVSQGRKETQYFGPGTRLLVL.

This chain's CDR3 is CASSVEGTGTGELFF. The CDR3 coding sequence is TGTGCCAGCAGCGTAGAGGGGACTGGAACCGGGGAGCTGTTTTTT. The chain uses TRBV9 and TRBJ2-2; tentatively, D is TRBD2 (6 bases). CDR3 size: 15 residues. V was clipped by 0 bases and J by 5 bases, with 11 bases between them. The germline CDR1 and CDR2 sequences are SGDLS and YYNGEE. The full variable domain, its missing parts supplied by reference TRBV9 and TRBJ2-2, is DSGVTQTPKHLITATGQRVTLRCSPRSGDLSVYWYQQSLDQGLQFLIQYYNGEERAKGNILERFSAQQFPDLHSELNLSSLELGDSALYFCASSVEGTGTGELFFGEGSRLTVL.

CDR3 nucleotide sequence: TGCGCCAGCAGCGGGACAGGGGAAGGTTACAATGAGCAGTTCTTC. Amino acids: CASSGTGEGYNEQFF. The chain combines TRBV5-1 with TRBJ2-1, with 10 bases identical to TRBD1. The CDR3 extends over 15 amino acids. Trimming cost V 4 bases and J 4 bases; bases outside gene matches: 5. Per germline, CDR1 SGHRS and CDR2 YFSETQ. The full variable domain, in which reference TRBV5-1 and TRBJ2-1 provide the parts outside the CDR3, is KAGVTQTPRYLIKTRGQQVTLSCSPISGHRSVSWYQQTPGQGLQFLFEYFSETQRNKGNFPGRFSGRQFSNSRSEMNVSTLELGDSALYLCASSGTGEGYNEQFFGPGTRLTVL.

Comment on this clonotype: One base away lies a much larger clone, so this may be a sequencing read error. V is TRBV4-3 and J is TRBJ2-5; 8 nucleotides line up with TRBD2. CDR1 and CDR2 (germline): LGHNA, YSLEER. This CDR3 has 16 residues. CDR3 bases: TGCGACAGCAGCCAAGATGGACTAGCCGAAATGGAGACCCAGTACTTC. The encoded protein is CDSSQDGLAEMETQYF.

The V gene is TRBV29-1, the J gene TRBJ2-7; the match to TRBD2 covers 13 bases. Germline assignment: CDR1 SQVTM and CDR2 ANQGSEA. The CDR3 has 15 amino acids. J lost 1 base, V lost 6 bases, and 6 bases had no gene match. CDR3 in amino acids: CSVEVGLAGSYEQYF. The CDR3 DNA is TGCAGCGTCGAGGTGGGACTAGCGGGATCCTACGAGCAGTACTTC.

The rearrangement joins TRBV5-1 to TRBJ1-2, with 9 bases lining up with TRBD1. The CDR3 has 15 residues. CDR1 is SGHRS and CDR2 is YFSETQ in the germline V gene. The junction had 8 bases not matched to a gene; V was cut back by 4 bases and J by 4 bases. DNA of the CDR3: TGCGCCAGCAGCAGCCACAGGGGGCTGGGCTATGGCTACACCTTC. Translation gives CASSSHRGLGYGYTF.

This clonotype was observed a few times. The chain links TRBV5-1 to TRBJ1-2; D ambiguous. V was cut by 0 bases and J by 1 base, with 13 bases left in between. CDR3 length: 16 residues. Per the germline V gene, CDR1 is SGHRS and CDR2 is YFSETQ. The chain's CDR3 is CASSLEGGKLNYGYTF. In DNA, the CDR3 is TGCGCCAGCAGCTTGGAGGGCGGGAAGCTTAACTATGGCTACACCTTC.

This rearrangement joins TRBV5-1 to TRBJ1-4; 9 bases match TRBD1. In germline, CDR1 is SGHRS, CDR2 YFSETQ. CDR3 size: 15 residues. V trimming: 0 bases; J trimming: 5 bases; junction bases outside the gene matches: 2. Here the CDR3 reads CASSLGGQGNEKLFF. The CDR3 DNA reads TGCGCCAGCAGCTTGGGCGGACAGGGGAATGAAAAACTGTTTTTT.

This clonotype was seen a few times. V is TRBV4-3 and J is TRBJ1-6; D perhaps matches TRBD1 (5 bases). CDR1 and CDR2 (germline): LGHNA, YSLEER. With 1 base removed from V and 2 bases from J, the gap between germline ends came to 18 bases. The CDR3 loop spans 19 amino acids. In DNA, the CDR3 is TGCGCCAGCAGCCAAGCGGTTTCCGGCAGGGACCCCTATAATTCACCCCTCCACTTT. Protein product: CASSQAVSGRDPYNSPLHF.

As for this clonotype: Since a much larger clone is just one base distant, this may be a read error. This chain joins TRBV12-3 or TRBV12-4 and TRBJ2-7; D not resolved. Trimming stripped 6 bases from V and 2 bases from J, with 11 bases between. The CDR3 length is 13 residues. The CDR3 protein is CASRLRATYEQYF. The CDR3 nucleotides are TGTGCCAGCAGGTTACGAGCGACCTACGAGCAGTACTTC.